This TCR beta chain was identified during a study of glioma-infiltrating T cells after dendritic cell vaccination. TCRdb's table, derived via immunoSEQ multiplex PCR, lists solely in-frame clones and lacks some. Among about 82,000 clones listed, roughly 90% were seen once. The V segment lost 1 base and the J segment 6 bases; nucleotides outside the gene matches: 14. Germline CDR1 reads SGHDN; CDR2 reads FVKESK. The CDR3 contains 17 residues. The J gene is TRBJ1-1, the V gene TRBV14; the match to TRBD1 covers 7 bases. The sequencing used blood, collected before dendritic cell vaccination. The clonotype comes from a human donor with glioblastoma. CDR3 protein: CASSQGIRGERKPEAFF. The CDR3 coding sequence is TGTGCCAGCAGCCAAGGGATCAGGGGGGAAAGGAAACCTGAAGCTTTCTTT.